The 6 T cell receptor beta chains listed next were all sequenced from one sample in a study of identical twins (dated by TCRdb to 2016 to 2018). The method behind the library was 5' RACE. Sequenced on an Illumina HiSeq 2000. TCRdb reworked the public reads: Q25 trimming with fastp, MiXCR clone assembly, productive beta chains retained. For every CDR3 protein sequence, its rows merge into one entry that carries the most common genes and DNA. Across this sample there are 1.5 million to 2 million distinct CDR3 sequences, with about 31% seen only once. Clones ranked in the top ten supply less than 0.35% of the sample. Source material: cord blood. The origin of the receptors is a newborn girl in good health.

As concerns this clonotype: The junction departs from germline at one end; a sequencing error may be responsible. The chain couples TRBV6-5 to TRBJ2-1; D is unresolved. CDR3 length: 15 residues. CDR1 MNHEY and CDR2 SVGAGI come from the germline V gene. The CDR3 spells CASSYSMALLNGQFF. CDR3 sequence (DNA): TGTGCCAGCAGTTACTCGATGGCACTGCTCAATGGGCAGTTCTTC.

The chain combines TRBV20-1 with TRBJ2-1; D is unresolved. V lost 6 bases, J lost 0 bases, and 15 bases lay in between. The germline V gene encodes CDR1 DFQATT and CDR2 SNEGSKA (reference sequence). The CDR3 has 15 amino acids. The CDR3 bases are TGCAGTGCAGAGTTCCCCCGAAGCTCCTACAATGAGCAGTTCTTC. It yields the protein CSAEFPRSSYNEQFF.

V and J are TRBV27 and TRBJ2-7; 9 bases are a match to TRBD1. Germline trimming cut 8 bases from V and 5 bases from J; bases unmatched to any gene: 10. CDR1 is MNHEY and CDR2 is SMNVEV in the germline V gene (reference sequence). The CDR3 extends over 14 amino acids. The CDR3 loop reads CASSRGQGFHEQYF. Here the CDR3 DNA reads TGTGCCAGCTCAAGGGGACAGGGCTTCCACGAGCAGTACTTC.

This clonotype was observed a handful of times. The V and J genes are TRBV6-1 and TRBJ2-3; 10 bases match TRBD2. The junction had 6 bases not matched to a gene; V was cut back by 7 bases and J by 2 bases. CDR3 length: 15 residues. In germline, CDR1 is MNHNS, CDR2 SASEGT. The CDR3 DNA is TGTGCCAGCACGGCTAGCGGGGGCCCCACAGATACGCAGTATTTT. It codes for CASTASGGPTDTQYF.

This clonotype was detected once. The CDR3 loop reads CASISHTDTQYF. The CDR3 nucleotides are TGTGCCAGCATCTCTCACACAGATACGCAGTATTTT. V usage is TRBV11-1 and J usage is TRBJ2-3; D remains ambiguous. The V end lost 7 bases, the J end lost 2 bases, and 7 bases lay between the germline ends. The CDR3 has 12 residues. Germline V lookup: CDR1 SGHAT, CDR2 FQDESV (reference sequence).

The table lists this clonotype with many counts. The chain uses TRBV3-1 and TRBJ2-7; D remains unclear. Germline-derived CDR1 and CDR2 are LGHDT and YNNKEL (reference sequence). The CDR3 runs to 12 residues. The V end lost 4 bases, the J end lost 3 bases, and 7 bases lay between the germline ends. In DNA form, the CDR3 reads TGTGCCAGCAGCCCTTCCTTCTACGAGCAGTACTTC. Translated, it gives CASSPSFYEQYF.